This T cell receptor (beta chain) was retrieved from a study of glioma-infiltrating T cells. Study as a whole: WHO grade II oligodendrogliomas or astrocytomas, plus non-recurrent WHO grade IV glioblastomas, were sampled. About 920,000 peripheral T cells were targeted at about 4- to 11-fold coverage. Glioma patients had dexamethasone for six or fewer days before surgery.

This clonotype came up a few times. Its antigen is unknown. TCR alpha and beta CDR3 regions were amplified from RNA using iRepertoire nested multiplex PCR. In TCRdb, the multiplex PCR reads were re-called with MiXCR into one record per CDR3 protein. The table has 300,000 to 400,000 distinct CDR3 sequences, 35% to 45% seen once; the top ten hold 9.5% to 15%. From germline, CDR1 is LGHNA and CDR2 YNFKEQ. The junction had 8 bases not matched to a gene; V was cut back by 4 bases and J by 0 bases. CDR3 length: 16 residues. Study-level findings and limits: Tissue-blood divergence was below expectation in non-neoplastic patients, above in gliomas.

The chain has TRBV4-2 and TRBJ1-1; TRBD1 matches 7 bases. This TCR derives from a human donor with low-grade glioma or glioblastoma, undergoing nonglioma brain surgery, or in good health (not recorded which). Sequencing was performed on glioma tissue, nonneoplastic brain tissue, or PBMCs (not recorded which). The DNA of the CDR3 is TGTGCCAGCAGCCGCCTCACAGGGGTCATGAACACTGAAGCTTTCTTT. The encoded protein is CASSRLTGVMNTEAFF.